This T cell receptor (beta chain) appears in the sequencing data of a study of CD8+ T cells in alopecia areata. Sequencing used cDNA as its template, made by extracting RNA and reverse transcribing it. The table came from immunoSEQ multiplex PCR; TCRdb's copy has only in-frame clones and leaves some out. The data hold 150,000 or so clones, with about nine tenths observed a single time. The ends lost 5 bases at V and 7 bases at J; junction bases unmatched: 21. The CDR3 sequence is 19 residues long. Germline assignment: CDR1 SGHVS and CDR2 FNYEAQ. This receptor was identified in a human donor with alopecia areata. The V call is TRBV7-6, the J call TRBJ1-3, with TRBD1 matching 9 bases. The source material was CD8+ T cells sorted from blood, sampled at week 0. The CDR3 nucleotides read TGTGCCAGCAGCCGATACCTCCCGGGACAGGGTGCTTCTTGGAACACCATATATTTT. It encodes CASSRYLPGQGASWNTIYF.